This paragraph reports one T cell receptor beta chain. Antigen: not known. CDR1 and CDR2 from the germline V gene are SGHTA and FQGNSA. V lost 5 bases to trimming and J lost 0 bases, with 22 bases between them. The CDR3 runs 18 residues. The data derive from a study of cytomegalovirus exposure and HLA in healthy donors. Regarding the study as a whole: Indistinguishable V segments such as TRBV6-2 and TRBV6-3 were excluded.

PCR primers comprised 60 Vbeta and 13 Jbeta primers. The method was immunoSEQ multiplex PCR; TCRdb's version includes in-frame clones alone and lacks a portion of them. In the table there are under 40,000 clones, roughly 79% of which are singletons. This clonotype was sampled from a woman aged 40 to 50 in good health and CMV-seronegative. The sample consisted of PBMCs. The chain links TRBV7-2 to TRBJ1-1, with no clear D. As DNA, the CDR3 is TGTGCCAGCAGCCCGAGACGCGGGGAGCGGAGGGTGAACACTGAAGCTTTCTTT. It codes for CASSPRRGERRVNTEAFF.